This T cell receptor beta chain stems from a study of CD8+CD57+ T cells in acquired aplastic anemia. Study-wide results and caveats: Significance was not reached for CD8+ Simpson's diversity between patients and controls. Patients shared approximately 30 CD8+ CDR3 sequences with controls.

Before being chosen for sequencing, patients had shown CD8+CD57+ cell expansion by flow cytometry. In all patients, the disease was severe acquired aplastic anemia. The study sampled blood from patients who had received no therapy. Turning to this clonotype: The target antigen is unknown.

Genomic DNA, the template, was used for profiling of the TCR beta VDJ and CDR3. TCRdb re-derived calls from the reads in MiXCR, one entry per CDR3 protein. Of roughly 250,000 distinct CDR3 sequences listed, 40% to 50% are singletons. The CDR3 length is 12 residues. The germline gives CDR1 SNHLY, CDR2 FYNNEI. V dropped 2 bases and J dropped 5 bases, with 6 bases sitting between them. The V gene is TRBV2, the J gene TRBJ1-2, with D possibly matching TRBD1 (5 bases). Sequenced input: sorted CD4+, CD8+, or CD8+CD57+ T cells (not recorded which) from PBMCs. This TCR came from a human donor with aplastic anemia. CDR3 protein: CASSERGYGYTF. Here the CDR3 DNA reads TGTGCCAGCAGTGAAAGGGGATATGGCTACACCTTC.